Each of the 20 T cell receptor beta chains below was sequenced from the same sample in a study of shared clonotypes between healthy human individuals. TCRdb's table, derived via immunoSEQ multiplex PCR, lists solely in-frame clones and lacks some. The repertoire holds approximately 510,000 clones, with about four fifths as singletons. The sample comprised PBMCs. The origin of the receptors is a woman aged 40 to 50 in good health. Some clones in this sample may be carry-over from other donors' samples.

The genes are TRBV18 and TRBJ2-7; D is unresolved. Germline V gives CDR1 KGHSH, CDR2 LQKENI. This CDR3 is 15 amino acids long. The V gene lost 3 bases and the J gene lost 0 bases, with 12 bases spanning the gap. CDR3 sequence: CASSPPGVYSYEQYF. CDR3 nucleotides: TGTGCCAGCTCACCCCCCGGCGTTTACTCCTACGAGCAGTACTTC. Combining the CDR3 with reference TRBV18 and TRBJ2-7 gives the whole variable domain NAGVMQNPRHLVRRRGQEARLRCSPMKGHSHVYWYRQLPEEGLKFMVYLQKENIIDESGMPKERFSAEFPKEGPSILRIQQVVRGDSAAYFCASSPPGVYSYEQYFGPGTRLTVT.

The V and J genes are TRBV2 and TRBJ2-1; D unclear. There are 13 residues in the CDR3. Germline lookup yields CDR1 SNHLY and CDR2 FYNNEI. Trimming took off 7 bases at V and 2 bases at J, with 9 bases between the two ends. The CDR3 loop reads CASKAEAYNEQFF. The CDR3 bases are TGTGCCAGCAAGGCCGAAGCCTACAATGAGCAGTTCTTC.

The V gene is TRBV27, the J gene TRBJ2-2; 7 positions agree with TRBD2. The germline CDR1 and CDR2 sequences are MNHEY and SMNVEV (reference sequence). V trimming: 5 bases; J trimming: 2 bases; junction bases outside the gene matches: 14. The CDR3 spans 18 residues. The CDR3 DNA is TGTGCCAGCAGTCTCTCGGGGCTAGCGGACTTAAACACCGGGGAGCTGTTTTTT. This codes for CASSLSGLADLNTGELFF.

This chain links TRBV5-1 with TRBJ2-7, with D unresolved. Germline-derived CDR1 and CDR2 are SGHRS and YFSETQ. This CDR3 region has 14 residues. Trimming left V 0 bases short and J 6 bases short, with 13 bases between. This CDR3 reads CASSLGDTSAEQYF. As DNA, the CDR3 is TGCGCCAGCAGCTTGGGAGACACCTCCGCCGAGCAGTACTTC. Filled out from reference TRBV5-1 and TRBJ2-7, the complete variable domain reads KAGVTQTPRYLIKTRGQQVTLSCSPISGHRSVSWYQQTPGQGLQFLFEYFSETQRNKGNFPGRFSGRQFSNSRSEMNVSTLELGDSALYLCASSLGDTSAEQYFGPGTRLTVT.

V is TRBV2 and J is TRBJ1-2; no firm D call. V was trimmed by 7 bases and J by 2 bases, leaving 8 bases between them. Germline V gene sequence: CDR1 SNHLY, CDR2 FYNNEI. The CDR3 covers 12 residues. Here the CDR3 reads CASNWQNYGYTF. Written as DNA, the CDR3 is TGTGCCAGCAATTGGCAGAACTATGGCTACACCTTC.

The chain recombines TRBV6-4 with TRBJ2-3; TRBD2 matches at 8 bases. Germline trimming cut 3 bases from V and 3 bases from J; bases unmatched to any gene: 8. The CDR3 spans 16 residues. Germline-derived CDR1 and CDR2 are MRHNA and SNTAGT. The CDR3 region is CASSEIAGRGTDTQYF. The CDR3, as DNA: TGTGCCAGCAGTGAGATAGCGGGGAGGGGAACAGATACGCAGTATTTT.

The V gene is TRBV5-4, the J gene TRBJ2-7, with 8 positions matching TRBD2. Germline V gives CDR1 SGHNT, CDR2 YYREEE (reference sequence). V was clipped by 7 bases and J by 7 bases; unmatched bases: 7. There are 12 residues in the CDR3. This chain's CDR3 is CASDRGGSEQYF. The CDR3 DNA reads as TGTGCCAGCGATCGGGGGGGCAGTGAGCAGTACTTC.

This clone was seen only once. The chain links TRBV2 to TRBJ2-2; D may be TRBD2 (5 bases). CDR3 length equals 14 residues. Deletions cut 4 bases from V and 4 bases from J, with 10 bases between. Germline CDR1 and CDR2: SNHLY and FYNNEI. CDR3 amino acids: CASSGSAGTGELFF. The CDR3 DNA sequence: TGTGCCAGCAGTGGCTCCGCGGGCACCGGGGAGCTGTTTTTT.

The chain has TRBV27 and TRBJ2-3; tentative D call: TRBD2 (6 bases). The V gene's germline CDR1 is MNHEY and CDR2 SMNVEV (reference sequence). This CDR3 comprises 14 residues. V lost 10 bases, J lost 1 base, and 15 bases lay in between. For the CDR3, the DNA is TGTGCCACCCGCCGGGGACTGGGCACAGATACGCAGTATTTT. Translating gives CATRRGLGTDTQYF.

This chain links TRBV18 with TRBJ2-5, with D possibly TRBD1 on 7 matching bases. This CDR3 spans 13 amino acids. V was trimmed by 6 bases and J by 6 bases, leaving 14 bases between them. Germline V CDR1 and CDR2: KGHSH, LQKENI. DNA of the CDR3: TGTGCCAGCTCGGAGGGGGCAGGACAGACCCAGTACTTC. This codes for CASSEGAGQTQYF.

This sequence joins TRBV5-1 and TRBJ2-6; weak D call: TRBD2 (5 bases). Trimming took off 4 bases at V and 2 bases at J, with 10 bases between the two ends. The CDR3 is made up of 15 amino acids. Germline CDR1 is SGHRS and CDR2 is YFSETQ. CDR3 sequence: CASSGGSAGANVLTF. The CDR3 nucleotides read TGCGCCAGCAGCGGAGGATCCGCTGGGGCCAACGTCCTGACTTTC. The variable domain in full, with the rest retrieved from reference TRBV5-1 and TRBJ2-6, is KAGVTQTPRYLIKTRGQQVTLSCSPISGHRSVSWYQQTPGQGLQFLFEYFSETQRNKGNFPGRFSGRQFSNSRSEMNVSTLELGDSALYLCASSGGSAGANVLTFGAGSRLTVL.

V is TRBV30 and J is TRBJ1-1; D may be TRBD1 (5 bases). CDR1 and CDR2 (germline): GTSNPN, SVGIG (reference sequence). Trimming took off 0 bases at V and 4 bases at J, with 12 bases between the two ends. This CDR3 is 14 amino acids long. The CDR3 nucleotides are TGTGCCTGGAGTGTACGAAGGGGTATCACTGAAGCTTTCTTT. Residues: CAWSVRRGITEAFF.

Comment on this clone: One junction end does not reproduce the germline sequence, and a read error may be involved. The V call is TRBV7-2, the J call TRBJ1-1; D remains ambiguous. This CDR3 is built from 13 residues. Germline V gene data show CDR1 as SGHTA and CDR2 as FQGNSA. DNA for the CDR3: TGTGCAAGCAGCTTGGACCAGAACACTGAAGCTTTCTTT. Its translation is CASSLDQNTEAFF.

This clone is a singleton in its sample. The chain combines TRBV4-2 with TRBJ2-3, with 9 bases lining up with TRBD2. The ends lost 1 base at V and 2 bases at J; junction bases unmatched: 7. Germline assignment: CDR1 LGHNA and CDR2 YNFKEQ. The CDR3 has 17 residues. CDR3: CASSQGGTSRSTDTQYF. In DNA, the CDR3 is TGTGCCAGCAGCCAAGGCGGGACTAGCAGATCCACAGATACGCAGTATTTT.

This chain connects TRBV27 to TRBJ2-1; 7 bases map to TRBD1. The CDR3 is made up of 15 amino acids. With 6 bases clipped from V and 3 bases from J, the junction kept 8 bases outside the gene matches. Germline CDR1 is MNHEY and CDR2 is SMNVEV (reference sequence). In DNA, the CDR3 is TGTGCCAGCAGATCCGGGACAGACTTCTACAATGAGCAGTTCTTC. Encoded protein: CASRSGTDFYNEQFF.

The chain joins TRBV27 to TRBJ2-7; 11 bases align to TRBD2. The germline gives CDR1 MNHEY, CDR2 SMNVEV (reference sequence). Losses at the gene ends were 7 bases for V and 7 bases for J; bases not matched to a gene: 6. The CDR3 runs to 13 residues. CDR3 in DNA: TGTGCCAGCAAGGGACTAGCGGATAGAGAGCAGTACTTC. It specifies CASKGLADREQYF.

The V and J genes are TRBV6-5 and TRBJ2-6; tentative D call: TRBD2 (5 bases). Germline values: CDR1 MNHEY, CDR2 SVGAGI. The CDR3 totals 15 residues. Trimming removed 2 bases at V and 0 bases at J, with 5 bases between. The CDR3 nucleotides are TGTGCCAGCAGTTACGGGAGCTCTGGGGCCAACGTCCTGACTTTC. Protein sequence: CASSYGSSGANVLTF.

The rearrangement joins TRBV30 to TRBJ2-5; the match to TRBD1 covers 7 bases. V lost 5 bases to trimming and J lost 5 bases; unmatched junction nucleotides: 5. The CDR3 runs to 12 residues. From germline, CDR1 is GTSNPN and CDR2 SVGIG (reference sequence). The CDR3 region has the DNA TGTGCCTGGGACAGGGTGGGGGAGACCCAGTACTTC. Translating gives CAWDRVGETQYF.

The V call is TRBV4-1, the J call TRBJ2-7, with TRBD1 identical over 9 bases. The germline gives CDR1 MGHRA, CDR2 YSYEKL. Trimming cost V 4 bases and J 0 bases; bases outside gene matches: 4. CDR3 length: 15 residues. The CDR3 protein is CASSPGTGSSYEQYF. DNA for the CDR3: TGCGCCAGCAGCCCTGGGACAGGGAGCTCCTACGAGCAGTACTTC.

V is TRBV4-3 and J is TRBJ1-2, with D hard to call. This CDR3 has 14 amino acids. The V end lost 0 bases, the J end lost 5 bases, and 10 bases lay between the germline ends. CDR1 is LGHNA, CDR2 YSLEER, per germline. The CDR3 loop reads CASSQDHGRYGYTF. In DNA form, the CDR3 reads TGCGCCAGCAGCCAAGATCACGGTAGATATGGCTACACCTTC.